This T cell receptor beta chain came from a study of blood T cell repertoires in COVID-19. Whole-study context: Italy, Spain and the United States were the sources of the convalescent and acute COVID-19 samples. The cDNA or gDNA used as material had been derived from T cells, B-cell-depleted T cells, or PBMCs.

V lost 3 bases and J 3 bases, leaving 8 bases between the germline ends. From germline, CDR1 is SNHLY and CDR2 FYNNEI. The CDR3 consists of 14 residues. In the authors' methods: Reference gene primer amplification gave estimated nucleated cell counts. Here immunoSEQ multiplex PCR was the method, and the copy in TCRdb shows in-frame clones only, minus some. V and J calls and clone size are copied from that table; D and trimming were computed from the DNA. The table lists about 98,000 clones, over 70% of them singletons. Source material: peripheral blood. The source is a man between 65 and 85 years old with acute or convalescent COVID-19. The rearrangement uses TRBV2 and TRBJ1-4; D is uncertain. The CDR3 nucleotides are TGTGCCAGCAGTGAGTTTACAGCTAATGAAAAACTGTTTTTT. Residues: CASSEFTANEKLFF.